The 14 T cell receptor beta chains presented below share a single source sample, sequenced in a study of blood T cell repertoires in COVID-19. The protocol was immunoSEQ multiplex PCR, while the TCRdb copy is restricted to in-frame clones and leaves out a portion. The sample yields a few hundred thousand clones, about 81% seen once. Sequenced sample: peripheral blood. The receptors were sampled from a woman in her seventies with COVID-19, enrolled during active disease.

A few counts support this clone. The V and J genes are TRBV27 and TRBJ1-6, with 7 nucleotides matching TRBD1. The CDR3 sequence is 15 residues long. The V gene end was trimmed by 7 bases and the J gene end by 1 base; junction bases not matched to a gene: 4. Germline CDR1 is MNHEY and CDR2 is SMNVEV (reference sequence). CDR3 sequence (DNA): TGTGCCAGCAAACCACAGGGGTCCTATAATTCACCCCTCCACTTT. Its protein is CASKPQGSYNSPLHF.

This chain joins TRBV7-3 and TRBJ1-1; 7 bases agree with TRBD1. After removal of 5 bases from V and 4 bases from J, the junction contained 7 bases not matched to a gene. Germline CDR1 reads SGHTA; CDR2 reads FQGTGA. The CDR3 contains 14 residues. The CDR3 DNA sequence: TGTGCCAGCAGCCTACAGGGGACTGGCACTGAAGCTTTCTTT. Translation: CASSLQGTGTEAFF.

The CDR3 bases are TGTGCCAGCAGCGCCACTTCGGGACTAGCGGGACCTGATACGCAGTATTTT. Its protein is CASSATSGLAGPDTQYF. V usage is TRBV13 and J usage is TRBJ2-3, with 13 positions matching TRBD2. This CDR3 is 17 amino acids long. After removal of 5 bases from V and 6 bases from J, the junction contained 11 bases not matched to a gene. Germline CDR1 and CDR2: PRHDT and FYEKMQ (reference sequence).

The CDR3 DNA follows: TGTGCCAGCAGTTTTCTAGCGGGAGGGAGACATGAGCAGTTCTTC. This encodes CASSFLAGGRHEQFF. The V gene is TRBV6-2 or TRBV6-3, the J gene TRBJ2-1; 12 nucleotides agree with TRBD2. With V trimmed by 4 bases and J by 8 bases, 6 bases remained unmatched. The CDR3 is 15 amino acids. Germline values: CDR1 MNHEY, CDR2 SVGEGT.

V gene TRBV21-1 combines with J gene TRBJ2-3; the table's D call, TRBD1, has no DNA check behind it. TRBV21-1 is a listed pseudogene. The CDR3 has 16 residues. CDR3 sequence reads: CASSKGTARTTDTQYF. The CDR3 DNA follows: TGTGCCAGCAGCAAAGGGACAGCTCGAACGACAGATACGCAGTATTTT.

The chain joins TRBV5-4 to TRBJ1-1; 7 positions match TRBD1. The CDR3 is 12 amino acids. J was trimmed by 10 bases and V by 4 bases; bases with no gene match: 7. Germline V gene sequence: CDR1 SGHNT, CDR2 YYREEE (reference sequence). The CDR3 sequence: CASSPVGGRAFF. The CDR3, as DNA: TGTGCCAGCAGCCCGGTAGGGGGCCGAGCTTTCTTT.

In nucleotides, the CDR3 is TGTGCCAGCAAAGGGGGAGGGCCTAGCGAGCAGTACTTC. It translates to CASKGGGPSEQYF. The genes are TRBV12-3 or TRBV12-4 and TRBJ2-7; TRBD2 is a possible D gene (7 bases). CDR3 length: 13 amino acids. V was pared by 7 bases and J by 6 bases, with 16 bases between.

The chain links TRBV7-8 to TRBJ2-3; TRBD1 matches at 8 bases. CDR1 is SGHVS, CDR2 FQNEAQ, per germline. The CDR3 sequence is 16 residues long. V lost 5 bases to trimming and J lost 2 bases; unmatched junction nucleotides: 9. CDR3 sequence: CASSPVPQGATDTQYF. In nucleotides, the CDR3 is TGTGCCAGCAGCCCCGTACCTCAGGGGGCCACAGATACGCAGTATTTT. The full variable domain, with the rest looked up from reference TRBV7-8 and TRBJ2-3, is GAGVSQSPRYKVAKRGQDVALRCDPISGHVSLFWYQQALGQGPEFLTYFQNEAQLDKSGLPSDRFFAERPEGSVSTLKIQRTQQEDSAVYLCASSPVPQGATDTQYFGPGTRLTVL.

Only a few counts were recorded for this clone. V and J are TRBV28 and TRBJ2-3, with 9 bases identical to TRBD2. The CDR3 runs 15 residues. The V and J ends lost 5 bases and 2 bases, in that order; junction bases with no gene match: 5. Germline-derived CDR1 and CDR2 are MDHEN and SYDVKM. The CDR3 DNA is TGTGCCAGCAGTACGACTAGCGGCTTCACAGATACGCAGTATTTT. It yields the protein CASSTTSGFTDTQYF.

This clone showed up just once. CDR3 DNA: TGTGCCAGCAGTAGCGGGTCGGGAGAGACCCAGTACTTC. Translating gives CASSSGSGETQYF. The chain links TRBV6-2 or TRBV6-3 to TRBJ2-5; tentatively, D is TRBD2 (6 bases). Germline values: CDR1 MNHEY, CDR2 SVGEGT. This CDR3 spans 13 amino acids. The V and J ends lost 5 bases and 4 bases respectively, with 11 bases between them.

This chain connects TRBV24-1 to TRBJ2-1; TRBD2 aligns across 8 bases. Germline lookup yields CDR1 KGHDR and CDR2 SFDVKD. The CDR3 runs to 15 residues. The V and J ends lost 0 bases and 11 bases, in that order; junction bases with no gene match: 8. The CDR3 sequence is CATSDLTSGYMQQFF. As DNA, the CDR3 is TGTGCCACCAGTGATTTGACTAGCGGTTACATGCAGCAGTTCTTC.

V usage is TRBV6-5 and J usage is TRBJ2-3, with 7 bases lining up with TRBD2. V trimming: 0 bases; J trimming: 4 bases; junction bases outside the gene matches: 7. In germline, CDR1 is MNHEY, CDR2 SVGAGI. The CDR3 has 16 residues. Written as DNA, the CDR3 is TGTGCCAGCAGTTACTCTGCCAGCGGGGTGGCAGATACGCAGTATTTT. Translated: CASSYSASGVADTQYF.

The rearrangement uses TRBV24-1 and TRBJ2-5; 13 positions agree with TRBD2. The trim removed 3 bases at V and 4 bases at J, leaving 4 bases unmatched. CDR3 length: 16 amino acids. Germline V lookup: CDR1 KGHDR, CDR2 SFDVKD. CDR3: CATSDGLAGEGETQYF. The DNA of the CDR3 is TGTGCCACCAGTGATGGACTAGCGGGAGAGGGAGAGACCCAGTACTTC.

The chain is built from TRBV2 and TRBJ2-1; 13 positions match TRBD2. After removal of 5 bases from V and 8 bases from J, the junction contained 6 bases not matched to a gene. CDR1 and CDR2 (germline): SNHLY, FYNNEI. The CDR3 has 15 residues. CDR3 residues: CASSTGTSGIYEQFF. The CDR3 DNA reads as TGTGCCAGCAGTACCGGGACTAGCGGGATCTATGAGCAGTTCTTC. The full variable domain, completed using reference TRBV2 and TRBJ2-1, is EPEVTQTPSHQVTQMGQEVILRCVPISNHLYFYWYRQILGQKVEFLVSFYNNEISEKSEIFDDQFSVERPDGSNFTLKIRSTKLEDSAMYFCASSTGTSGIYEQFFGPGTRLTVL.